A selection of T cell receptor beta chains follows, all from one sample in a study of blood T cells in healthy people across ages. TCRdb re-called the 5' RACE reads with MiXCR, one entry per CDR3 protein. The data contain 1.5 million to 2 million distinct CDR3 sequences, roughly 27% of them seen just once; the ten biggest clones take up around 7.7%. The sequencing input was blood. The receptors were gathered from a woman aged 25-40 years in good health. Each CDR3 is given with its conserved first and last residue. Clone size is stated in some rows and not others, as once, few, many or a class when expanded.

size,V,J,CDR3
few,TRBV20-1,TRBJ1-2,CSARRLAGGWGYTF
many,TRBV10-1,TRBJ2-5,CASSQGGNQETQYF
-,TRBV11-2,TRBJ1-2,CASSLAFRKTNYGYTF
-,TRBV11-2,TRBJ2-1,CASSILDYKQFF
many,TRBV10-3,TRBJ2-7,CAISGTGPNPYEQYF
many,TRBV6-5,TRBJ2-1,CASRRLAGSNEQFF
many,TRBV5-1,TRBJ2-6,CASSLMLSGANVLTF
-,TRBV5-1,TRBJ2-3,CASSWTSQRTDTQYF
-,TRBV7-2,TRBJ2-7,CASSPRVDEQYF
-,TRBV29-1,TRBJ1-2,CSVEQDHYGYTF
many,TRBV2,TRBJ2-1,CASRIYNEQFF
many,TRBV7-2,TRBJ2-6,CASSLATGVKANVLTF
many,TRBV7-2,TRBJ1-2,CASNRWGSRGYTF
many,TRBV6-2/TRBV6-3,TRBJ2-1,CASSLARREQFF
-,TRBV7-5,TRBJ1-6,CIPSWGKIPSSPLHF
-,TRBV5-1,TRBJ1-5,CASMVQANSNQPQHF